What follows are 32 T cell receptor beta chains derived from one specimen sequenced in a study of neoadjuvant anti-PD-1 for oral cavity cancer. Time point described: after neoadjuvant nivolumab, at surgical resection. Method: immunoSEQ multiplex PCR; TCRdb's copy keeps in-frame clones and lacks some. Among approximately 14,000 clones listed, approximately 72% were seen once. The source material was PBMCs, sampled after nivolumab (anti-PD-1) treatment. All receptors come from a person between 40 and 85 years old with oral cavity squamous cell carcinoma.

J is TRBJ2-1 and V is TRBV29-1, with 14 bases fitting TRBD2. The ends lost 5 bases at V and 3 bases at J; junction bases unmatched: 3. Per germline, CDR1 SQVTM and CDR2 ANQGSEA. This CDR3 has 15 amino acids. The CDR3 loop is CSVPGTSGGYNEQFF. For the CDR3, the DNA is TGCAGCGTTCCCGGGACTAGCGGGGGCTACAATGAGCAGTTCTTC.

The chain is built from TRBV6-5 and TRBJ2-7, with D perhaps matching TRBD2 (6 bases). The germline gives CDR1 MNHEY, CDR2 SVGAGI. Trimming removed 8 bases from V and 2 bases from J, with 10 bases in between. This CDR3 spans 12 amino acids. The CDR3 protein is CASAGRPYEQYF. Written as DNA, the CDR3 is TGTGCCAGCGCGGGGAGGCCCTACGAGCAGTACTTC.

The chain couples TRBV5-1 to TRBJ1-1, with D possibly matching TRBD1 (5 bases). Germline values: CDR1 SGHRS, CDR2 YFSETQ. V dropped 3 bases and J dropped 5 bases, with 11 bases sitting between them. There are 13 residues in the CDR3. CDR3 nucleotide sequence: TGCGCCAGCAGCTGGGACCAAGGGACTGAAGCTTTCTTT. Encoded protein: CASSWDQGTEAFF.

This sequence joins TRBV30 and TRBJ1-4, with 7 positions matching TRBD1. Germline assignment: CDR1 GTSNPN and CDR2 SVGIG (reference sequence). The CDR3 contains 14 residues. The V segment lost 4 bases and the J segment 5 bases; nucleotides outside the gene matches: 7. CDR3 sequence reads: CAWNWDSSNEKLFF. In DNA, the CDR3 is TGTGCCTGGAATTGGGACAGTTCGAATGAAAAACTGTTTTTT.

The chain recombines TRBV5-1 with TRBJ1-5; 9 bases map to TRBD1. The V gene's germline CDR1 is SGHRS and CDR2 YFSETQ. The CDR3 totals 13 residues. Trimming took 3 bases from V and 9 from J; bases not matched to a gene: 4. In DNA, the CDR3 is TGCGCCAGCAGCTGGGACAGGGCCGGGCCCCAGCATTTT. The encoded protein is CASSWDRAGPQHF.

This clone was detected only once. The chain uses TRBV28 and TRBJ2-3; no definite D call. The CDR3 loop spans 12 amino acids. CDR1 MDHEN and CDR2 SYDVKM come from the germline V gene. V dropped 1 base and J dropped 6 bases, with 5 bases sitting between them. The CDR3 coding sequence is TGTGCCAGCAGTTTATTTACGGATACGCAGTATTTT. Translating it yields CASSLFTDTQYF.

The chain employs TRBV27 and TRBJ1-1, with TRBD1 as a possible D gene (6 bases). CDR3 size: 15 residues. Trimming stripped 8 bases from V and 3 bases from J, with 19 bases between. The germline V gene has CDR1 MNHEY and CDR2 SMNVEV (reference sequence). The chain's CDR3 is CASSRQGRLDTEAFF. The CDR3 bases are TGTGCCAGCTCCCGGCAGGGGCGTCTGGACACTGAAGCTTTCTTT.

J is TRBJ1-5 and V is TRBV5-6; unclear D gene. Trimming pared 5 bases from V and 4 bases from J, leaving 16 bases between. Germline loops: CDR1 SGHDT, CDR2 YYEEEE. The CDR3 spans 15 residues. CDR3 sequence (DNA): TGTGCCAGCAGACGATACGGACGGGAAAATCAGCCCCAGCATTTT. It specifies CASRRYGRENQPQHF.

V is TRBV5-1 and J is TRBJ2-2; a weak D match, TRBD1 (6 bases). This CDR3 is built from 15 residues. With 3 bases removed from V and 4 bases from J, the gap between germline ends came to 13 bases. The germline CDR1 and CDR2 sequences are SGHRS and YFSETQ. CDR3: CASSWPKGGTGELFF. In DNA, the CDR3 is TGCGCCAGCAGCTGGCCCAAAGGGGGCACCGGGGAGCTGTTTTTT.

CDR3 in amino acids: CASSLQSSGTEAFF. CDR3 coding DNA: TGTGCCAGCAGTCTTCAATCGTCGGGGACTGAAGCTTTCTTT. The genes are TRBV28 and TRBJ1-1; D ambiguous. In germline, CDR1 is MDHEN, CDR2 SYDVKM. V was clipped by 5 bases and J by 5 bases, with 15 bases between them. This CDR3 has 14 amino acids.

The chain recombines TRBV14 with TRBJ1-1; D might be TRBD1 (5 bases). Germline loops: CDR1 SGHDN, CDR2 FVKESK. The CDR3 spans 13 residues. Deletions cut 6 bases from V and 6 bases from J, with 14 bases between. The CDR3 reads CASSKGRASEAFF. The CDR3 nucleotides are TGTGCCAGCAGTAAAGGCAGGGCCTCTGAAGCTTTCTTT.

The rearrangement links TRBV11-3 to TRBJ2-1, with D unclear. Germline CDR1 and CDR2: SGHNT and YENEEA. CDR3 length: 16 amino acids. The germline V and J ends were trimmed by 1 base and 0 bases, with 10 bases remaining between them. Here the CDR3 DNA reads TGTGCCAGCAGCTTAGGTCAAGGCAGCTCCTACAATGAGCAGTTCTTC. Translation gives CASSLGQGSSYNEQFF. Looking up the rest from reference TRBV11-3 and TRBJ2-1 gives the full variable domain: EAGVVQSPRYKIIEKKQPVAFWCNPISGHNTLYWYLQNLGQGPELLIRYENEEAVDDSQLPKDRFSAERLKGVDSTLKIQPAELGDSAVYLCASSLGQGSSYNEQFFGPGTRLTVL.

J is TRBJ2-5 and V is TRBV6-1; TRBD2 agrees at 10 bases. The CDR3 contains 17 residues. The trim removed 1 base at V and 5 bases at J, leaving 10 bases unmatched. Per the germline V gene, CDR1 is MNHNS and CDR2 is SASEGT. CDR3 protein: CASSEVPSGGLRETQYF. CDR3 DNA sequence: TGTGCCAGCAGTGAAGTCCCTAGCGGGGGACTGAGGGAGACCCAGTACTTC.

The rearrangement joins TRBV20-1 to TRBJ2-1; D gene unclear. Between the trimmed V and J ends, which lost 3 bases and 9 bases, there was a span of 9 bases. Germline V lookup: CDR1 DFQATT, CDR2 SNEGSKA (reference sequence). This CDR3 comprises 11 residues. The CDR3 nucleotides are TGCAGTGCTAGCCTCCAGTTTGAGCAGTTCTTC. This codes for CSASLQFEQFF.

This chain links TRBV10-2 with TRBJ2-7; D is uncertain. The CDR3 has 11 amino acids. Trimming removed 6 bases from V and 3 bases from J, with 6 bases in between. Germline CDR1 is WSHSY and CDR2 is SAAADI. CDR3 sequence: CASSRGYEQYF. As DNA, the CDR3 is TGCGCCAGCAGCCGTGGCTACGAGCAGTACTTC.

This sequence joins TRBV21-1 and TRBJ2-7; the D call of TRBD2 is as the table states it, not checked on the DNA. TRBV21-1 is noted as a pseudogene. This CDR3 is built from 12 residues. As DNA, the CDR3 is TGTGCCAGCAGCAAATCTGCCTACGAGCAGTACTTC. Translated, it gives CASSKSAYEQYF.

V and J are TRBV5-1 and TRBJ2-7; D gene ambiguous. CDR3 size: 13 residues. Between the trimmed V and J ends, which lost 5 bases and 5 bases, there was a span of 14 bases. CDR1 is SGHRS and CDR2 is YFSETQ in the germline V gene. CDR3 nucleotides: TGCGCCAGCAGGGTCACCACGTTCGACGAGCAGTACTTC. Protein sequence: CASRVTTFDEQYF.

The chain couples TRBV27 to TRBJ2-7; maybe TRBD1 (6 bases). Germline V gene lookup returns CDR1 MNHEY and CDR2 SMNVEV (reference sequence). The CDR3 length is 14 residues. The ends were cut back, 5 bases at V and 3 bases at J, with 14 bases in the middle. The CDR3 here is CASSGGWGNYEQYF. In DNA, the CDR3 is TGTGCCAGCAGTGGGGGCTGGGGGAACTACGAGCAGTACTTC.

The chain uses TRBV4-2 and TRBJ1-3; the D gene is possibly TRBD1 (5 bases). Germline V gene lookup returns CDR1 LGHNA and CDR2 YNFKEQ. The CDR3 runs 16 residues. V dropped 3 bases and J dropped 0 bases, with 12 bases sitting between them. The CDR3 reads CASSQRDGISGNTIYF. The CDR3 DNA reads TGTGCCAGCAGCCAGAGGGACGGAATCTCTGGAAACACCATATATTTT.

Only one count was recorded for this clone. The gene calls are TRBV7-9 and TRBJ2-5, with TRBD2 matching over 16 bases. Germline V lookup: CDR1 SEHNR, CDR2 FQNEAQ (reference sequence). CDR3 length equals 17 residues. V shed 3 bases and J 5 bases; nucleotides not matched to a gene: 6. In nucleotides, the CDR3 is TGTGCCAGCAGCTTCGCCGGGACTAGCGGGAGGGTTGAGACCCAGTACTTC. Translated: CASSFAGTSGRVETQYF.

This clone was counted a single time. The J gene is TRBJ2-1, the V gene TRBV10-3, with D maybe TRBD1 (5 bases). This CDR3 has 15 residues. With 5 bases removed from V and 5 bases from J, the gap between germline ends came to 16 bases. The germline gives CDR1 ENHRY, CDR2 SYGVKD. DNA of the CDR3: TGTGCCATCAGTTCACAGGTTAGTCGAGACAATGAGCAGTTCTTC. Protein sequence: CAISSQVSRDNEQFF.

The V call is TRBV25-1, the J call TRBJ2-5; 10 bases align to TRBD2. CDR3 length equals 15 residues. Germline loops: CDR1 MGHDK, CDR2 SYGVNS. The V segment lost 5 bases and the J segment 5 bases; nucleotides outside the gene matches: 8. The CDR3: CASSRGLAGVETQYF. Here the CDR3 DNA reads TGTGCCAGCAGTAGAGGGCTAGCGGGAGTTGAGACCCAGTACTTC.

This chain joins TRBV29-1 and TRBJ2-3; possible D gene TRBD1, 6 bases. CDR3 length: 13 amino acids. Trimming took off 6 bases at V and 2 bases at J, with 12 bases between the two ends. CDR1 is SQVTM and CDR2 is ANQGSEA in the germline V gene. CDR3 nucleotide sequence: TGCAGCGTACAGGGTCGGGTCACAGATACGCAGTATTTT. Translating it yields CSVQGRVTDTQYF.

The V call is TRBV2, the J call TRBJ2-5, with TRBD1 as a possible D gene (5 bases). The CDR3 covers 15 residues. Germline CDR1 SNHLY, CDR2 FYNNEI. Deletions cut 3 bases from V and 3 bases from J, with 14 bases between. CDR3 bases: TGTGCCAGCAGTGATCGTTCCAGGGCTGAAGAGACCCAGTACTTC. Protein product: CASSDRSRAEETQYF. Full variable domain (outside the CDR3, taken from reference TRBV2 and TRBJ2-5): EPEVTQTPSHQVTQMGQEVILRCVPISNHLYFYWYRQILGQKVEFLVSFYNNEISEKSEIFDDQFSVERPDGSNFTLKIRSTKLEDSAMYFCASSDRSRAEETQYFGPGTRLLVL.

The chain employs TRBV11-2 and TRBJ2-7, with TRBD2 matching 11 bases. V lost 0 bases and J lost 7; bases outside the gene matches: 5. Germline assignment: CDR1 SGHAT and CDR2 FQNNGV. The CDR3 extends over 15 amino acids. The DNA of the CDR3 is TGTGCCAGCAGCTTAGATCTAGCGGGAGGAAGGGAGCAGTACTTC. It is translated as CASSLDLAGGREQYF. Variable domain in full (rest from reference TRBV11-2 and TRBJ2-7): EAGVAQSPRYKIIEKRQSVAFWCNPISGHATLYWYQQILGQGPKLLIQFQNNGVVDDSQLPKDRFSAERLKGVDSTLKIQPAKLEDSAVYLCASSLDLAGGREQYFGPGTRLTVT.

The chain employs TRBV7-3 and TRBJ1-1; weak D call: TRBD1 (5 bases). CDR3 length: 13 residues. CDR1 is SGHTA and CDR2 is FQGTGA in the germline V gene. The ends were cut back, 2 bases at V and 9 bases at J, with 13 bases in the middle. CDR3 in amino acids: CASSLEGDSKAFF. The CDR3 bases are TGTGCCAGCAGCTTAGAAGGAGACAGTAAAGCTTTCTTT.

J is TRBJ1-5 and V is TRBV27; no definite D call. CDR1 MNHEY and CDR2 SMNVEV come from the germline V gene (reference sequence). Trimming shortened V by 5 bases and J by 2 bases, and 19 bases separated the two germline ends. The CDR3 length is 17 residues. CDR3 region: CASSPIPAVIGNQPQHF. CDR3 DNA: TGTGCCAGCAGTCCCATACCGGCAGTGATAGGCAATCAGCCCCAGCATTTT.

The rearrangement joins TRBV19 to TRBJ2-7; D is tentatively TRBD1 or TRBD2 (6 bases each). V was clipped by 3 bases and J by 5 bases, with 20 bases between them. This CDR3 region has 16 residues. CDR1 and CDR2 from the germline V gene are LNHDA and SQIVND (reference sequence). CDR3 in DNA: TGTGCCAGTAGTATGGGTGACAAAGGGGGGCGCAACGAGCAGTACTTC. Protein product: CASSMGDKGGRNEQYF.

Points on this clone: A read error is likely, as this CDR3 ends without the conserved phenylalanine or tryptophan. It is unclear where the CDR3 begins or ends on the DNA, so no DNA is shown, and the CDR3 is as TCRdb lists it. The chain recombines TRBV28 with TRBJ2-7; TRBD1, the D gene given by the table, was not confirmed from the DNA. The CDR3 is 13 residues long, ends included. Germline CDR1 is MDHEN and CDR2 is SYDVKM. CDR3 protein: CASSSGQGGVIVL.

This clone has just a few counts. This chain connects TRBV19 to TRBJ1-2; D is unclear. Germline CDR1 is LNHDA and CDR2 is SQIVND (reference sequence). Trimming cost V 10 bases and J 0 bases, with 18 bases left between them. The CDR3 is 15 amino acids. For the CDR3, the DNA is TGTGCCACCACCCCGGGCCCCGGGTCTAACTATGGCTACACCTTC. Protein sequence: CATTPGPGSNYGYTF.

In DNA form, the CDR3 reads TGCAGCGTTGGGGCTACCTACGAGCAGTACTTC. The encoded protein is CSVGATYEQYF. V usage is TRBV29-1 and J usage is TRBJ2-7; D unclear. There are 11 residues in the CDR3. Per the germline V gene, CDR1 is SQVTM and CDR2 is ANQGSEA. Deletions cut 4 bases from V and 2 bases from J, with 6 bases between.

The chain carries TRBV2 and TRBJ1-2, with 7 bases identical to TRBD1. The CDR3 is 14 residues long. The V gene end was trimmed by 4 bases and the J gene end by 8 bases; junction bases not matched to a gene: 10. The germline V gene encodes CDR1 SNHLY and CDR2 FYNNEI. The CDR3 DNA follows: TGTGCCAGCAGTGTTGACAGGGCCGGTCGGGGCTACACCTTC. Its protein product is CASSVDRAGRGYTF.